A single sample is the source of the 18 T cell receptor beta chains below, sequenced in a study of PD-1 blockade in classical Hodgkin lymphoma. The patients all showed relapse after autologous stem cell transplantation, while their brentuximab vedotin exposure varied. Libraries were prepared by immunoSEQ multiplex PCR; TCRdb keeps only in-frame clonotypes and omits some of them. The table includes over 35,000 clones, 86% detected once. The sequenced sample was peripheral blood mononuclear cells (PBMCs), obtained before the second cycle of nivolumab. These receptors originate from a human donor with classical Hodgkin lymphoma.

This chain uses TRBV7-7 with TRBJ2-5; unclear D gene. The CDR3 contains 14 residues. Looked up from germline, CDR1 is SSHAT and CDR2 is FNYEAQ (reference sequence). V was clipped by 4 bases and J by 5 bases, with 14 bases between them. The CDR3 loop reads CASSYQVGSETQYF. The CDR3 coding sequence is TGTGCCAGCAGCTACCAAGTGGGGTCCGAGACCCAGTACTTC.

The rearrangement uses TRBV2 and TRBJ2-5; 8 nucleotides match TRBD2. Germline loops: CDR1 SNHLY, CDR2 FYNNEI. The CDR3 has 13 amino acids. V shed 6 bases, J shed 0 bases, and the junction held 0 bases outside the gene matches. CDR3 sequence (DNA): TGTGCCAGCAGACTAGCGGACCAAGAGACCCAGTACTTC. Translation: CASRLADQETQYF.

The chain is built from TRBV25-1 and TRBJ1-6; no clear D gene. Deletions cut 0 bases from V and 0 bases from J, with 12 bases between. Per germline, CDR1 MGHDK and CDR2 SYGVNS. The CDR3 contains 18 residues. The CDR3 loop is CASSEYCRTLSYNSPLHF. CDR3 in DNA: TGTGCCAGCAGTGAATATTGTCGTACCCTCTCCTATAATTCACCCCTCCACTTT.

The rearrangement joins TRBV15 to TRBJ2-1; 7 positions match TRBD2. The CDR3 contains 14 residues. From germline, CDR1 is LNHNV and CDR2 YYDKDF (reference sequence). V shed 1 base and J 8 bases; nucleotides not matched to a gene: 5. The CDR3 here is CATSRAGGGDEQFF. For the CDR3, the DNA is TGTGCCACCAGCAGAGCGGGAGGAGGAGATGAGCAGTTCTTC.

This clone has more than one count but fewer than ten. The chain combines TRBV19 with TRBJ1-5, with D possibly matching TRBD1 (5 bases). Trimming removed 3 bases from V and 0 bases from J, with 12 bases in between. Germline values: CDR1 LNHDA, CDR2 SQIVND (reference sequence). The CDR3 consists of 16 residues. The CDR3 loop is CASSIMAGASNQPQHF. The DNA for the CDR3 is TGTGCCAGTAGTATTATGGCCGGGGCTAGCAATCAGCCCCAGCATTTT.

The chain couples TRBV10-2 to TRBJ2-1; TRBD2 might be the D (7 bases). CDR3 length equals 15 residues. The germline V gene encodes CDR1 WSHSY and CDR2 SAAADI. The V and J ends lost 6 bases and 10 bases respectively, with 22 bases between them. CDR3 DNA: TGCGCCAGCAGGGATGCGGGGGCCTCCAGGGCGGAGCAGTTCTTC. Protein sequence: CASRDAGASRAEQFF.

As DNA, the CDR3 is TGTGCCAGCAGCCTCGTAGGGGCCAGAGAGACCCAGTACTTC. Translating it yields CASSLVGARETQYF. The J gene is TRBJ2-5, the V gene TRBV14; a weak D match, TRBD1 (5 bases). V was clipped by 4 bases and J by 4 bases, with 13 bases between them. This CDR3 spans 14 amino acids. Germline CDR1 and CDR2: SGHDN and FVKESK.

This chain uses TRBV2 with TRBJ2-7; D unclear. V shed 6 bases and J shed 2 bases, with 14 bases lying between them. CDR1 is SNHLY and CDR2 is FYNNEI in the germline V gene. The length of the CDR3 is 14 residues. The CDR3 DNA follows: TGTGCCAGCAGGGGCCAGGTCGGAACCTACGAGCAGTACTTC. Its translation: CASRGQVGTYEQYF.

V usage is TRBV28 and J usage is TRBJ2-2; TRBD2 might be the D (6 bases). This CDR3 is 14 amino acids long. The germline gives CDR1 MDHEN, CDR2 SYDVKM. The germline V and J ends were trimmed by 3 bases and 6 bases, with 11 bases remaining between them. This chain's CDR3 is CASSFGGLAGELFF. As DNA, the CDR3 is TGTGCCAGCAGTTTCGGGGGTCTGGCCGGGGAGCTGTTTTTT.

This chain uses TRBV19 with TRBJ2-6; D gene ambiguous. This CDR3 comprises 14 residues. Trimming cost V 6 bases and J 0 bases, with 6 bases left between them. CDR1 is LNHDA, CDR2 SQIVND, per germline (reference sequence). CDR3 in DNA: TGTGCCAGTAGGAAATCCTCTGGGGCCAACGTCCTGACTTTC. Its translation: CASRKSSGANVLTF.

V and J are TRBV7-7 and TRBJ2-1, with 12 bases identical to TRBD1. The CDR3 is 15 residues long. CDR1 and CDR2 from the germline V gene are SSHAT and FNYEAQ (reference sequence). Trimming removed 1 base from V and 7 bases from J; junction bases left unmatched: 2. The CDR3 is CASSLEGQGANEQFF. CDR3 DNA sequence: TGTGCCAGCAGCTTAGAGGGACAGGGGGCAAATGAGCAGTTCTTC.

This chain uses TRBV9 with TRBJ2-5, with TRBD1 matching over 8 bases. This CDR3 has 14 residues. The V gene's germline CDR1 is SGDLS and CDR2 YYNGEE. The ends lost 7 bases at V and 4 bases at J; junction bases unmatched: 9. CDR3 in amino acids: CASSQQGVGETQYF. The DNA of the CDR3 is TGTGCCAGCTCTCAACAGGGGGTGGGAGAGACCCAGTACTTC. Combining the CDR3 with reference TRBV9 and TRBJ2-5 gives the whole variable domain DSGVTQTPKHLITATGQRVTLRCSPRSGDLSVYWYQQSLDQGLQFLIQYYNGEERAKGNILERFSAQQFPDLHSELNLSSLELGDSALYFCASSQQGVGETQYFGPGTRLLVL.

The genes are TRBV4-1 and TRBJ2-2; D not resolved. The CDR3 spans 14 residues. Deletions cut 1 base from V and 5 bases from J, with 8 bases between. The V gene's germline CDR1 is MGHRA and CDR2 YSYEKL. CDR3 DNA: TGCGCCAGCAGCCAAGTGTGGGGAACCGGGGAGCTGTTTTTT. This gives the protein CASSQVWGTGELFF.

The chain recombines TRBV27 with TRBJ2-5; 11 bases align to TRBD2. V was pared by 6 bases and J by 1 base, with 13 bases of the junction left unmatched. The CDR3 length is 18 residues. Germline V CDR1 and CDR2: MNHEY, SMNVEV (reference sequence). CDR3 nucleotide sequence: TGTGCCAGCAGGGGGTTCGGACTAGCGGGCAAAACCCAAGAGACCCAGTACTTC. This translates into CASRGFGLAGKTQETQYF.

The V and J genes are TRBV28 and TRBJ1-4; D unclear. This CDR3 region has 10 residues. The V gene's germline CDR1 is MDHEN and CDR2 SYDVKM. V lost 9 bases and J 10 bases, leaving 9 bases between the germline ends. CDR3 amino acids: CASGAAKLFF. The DNA of the CDR3 is TGTGCCAGTGGCGCGGCAAAACTGTTTTTT.

Only a few counts were recorded for this clone. The chain links TRBV15 to TRBJ1-2; 9 bases line up with TRBD1. The CDR3 spans 15 residues. From germline, CDR1 is LNHNV and CDR2 YYDKDF (reference sequence). Trimming removed 3 bases from V and 4 bases from J; junction bases left unmatched: 6. The CDR3, as DNA: TGTGCCACCAGCAGGGCTGACAGGGGGACCTATGGCTACACCTTC. The encoded protein is CATSRADRGTYGYTF.

The rearrangement links TRBV6-1 to TRBJ1-1; 8 bases line up with TRBD1. J was trimmed by 0 bases and V by 8 bases; bases with no gene match: 14. Germline V lookup: CDR1 MNHNS, CDR2 SASEGT. This CDR3 is 17 amino acids long. The CDR3 loop reads CASRAVTGAFMNTEAFF. CDR3 sequence (DNA): TGTGCCAGCCGTGCGGTGACAGGGGCTTTTATGAACACTGAAGCTTTCTTT.

The rearrangement links TRBV9 to TRBJ1-3; 12 nucleotides line up with TRBD1. Germline values: CDR1 SGDLS, CDR2 YYNGEE. With V trimmed by 0 bases and J by 9 bases, 4 bases remained unmatched. CDR3 size: 15 residues. DNA of the CDR3: TGTGCCAGCAGCGTAGGCGGGACAGGGGGCTTCACCATATATTTT. The encoded protein is CASSVGGTGGFTIYF.